The 19 T cell receptor beta chains listed next were all sequenced from one sample in a study of type 1 regulatory T cells. TCRdb analysed the reads with MiXCR anew, one entry per CDR3 protein. This table has approximately 100,000 distinct CDR3 sequences, less than 40% appearing once. The source material was CD4+ T cells, either the whole sample or a sorted fraction (not recorded which). All receptors derive from a human donor in good health.

This clonotype came up many times. The rearrangement joins TRBV20-1 to TRBJ2-2; TRBD2 might be the D (5 bases). Germline CDR1 is DFQATT and CDR2 is SNEGSKA (reference sequence). V was clipped by 2 bases and J by 2 bases, with 12 bases between them. The CDR3 covers 15 residues. Written as DNA, the CDR3 is TGCAGTGCTAGAAACCAAGGAGGAAACACCGGGGAGCTGTTTTTT. Translated: CSARNQGGNTGELFF.

This clonotype was seen ten or more times. The V and J genes are TRBV7-6 and TRBJ2-5; D call uncertain. The V end was cut by 2 bases, the J end by 4 bases, with 8 bases between. The CDR3 consists of 13 residues. Germline loops: CDR1 SGHVS, CDR2 FNYEAQ. Here the CDR3 DNA reads TGTGCCAGCAGCTTAAACTCGGGAGAGACCCAGTACTTC. Translation gives CASSLNSGETQYF.

This clonotype was detected only a few times. The chain has TRBV3-1 and TRBJ1-1; D not certain. This CDR3 has 16 residues. Between the trimmed V and J ends, which lost 5 bases and 0 bases, there was a span of 16 bases. CDR1 is LGHDT and CDR2 is YNNKEL in the germline V gene (reference sequence). CDR3 DNA: TGTGCCAGCAGCAACTCAAACTGGTACATGAACACTGAAGCTTTCTTT. Translated, it gives CASSNSNWYMNTEAFF.

The chain recombines TRBV20-1 with TRBJ2-3; D perhaps matches TRBD2 (5 bases). There are 18 residues in the CDR3. Trimming cost V 6 bases and J 2 bases, with 27 bases left between them. The germline CDR1 and CDR2 sequences are DFQATT and SNEGSKA (reference sequence). CDR3: CSANNPGGGLRDTDTQYF. Here the CDR3 DNA reads TGCAGTGCAAACAACCCGGGCGGAGGTCTGAGGGACACAGATACGCAGTATTTT.

V usage is TRBV6-1 and J usage is TRBJ2-2, with D maybe TRBD2 (6 bases). Trimming shortened V by 1 base and J by 5 bases, and 14 bases separated the two germline ends. Germline loops: CDR1 MNHNS, CDR2 SASEGT. The CDR3 has 16 residues. The CDR3 DNA reads TGTGCCAGCAGTGAAGGGGGAGGATTTTGGACCGGGGAGCTGTTTTTT. This sequence encodes CASSEGGGFWTGELFF.

The J gene is TRBJ1-3, the V gene TRBV20-1; D gene ambiguous. The CDR3 spans 14 residues. From germline, CDR1 is DFQATT and CDR2 SNEGSKA (reference sequence). The V gene lost 3 bases and the J gene lost 5 bases, with 14 bases spanning the gap. The CDR3 loop is CSARSGVGRNTIYF. The CDR3 region has the DNA TGCAGTGCTAGGTCGGGAGTGGGTCGAAACACCATATATTTT.

Turning to this clonotype: Lacking the conserved final phenylalanine or tryptophan, this CDR3 likely reflects a read error. No DNA is shown, since the ends of the CDR3 on it are uncertain; the CDR3 is the one TCRdb lists. The rearrangement uses TRBV29-1 and TRBJ1-1; the table's D call TRBD1 went unverified against the DNA. The CDR3 spans 10 amino acids, including both terminal residues. The germline V gene has CDR1 SQVTM and CDR2 ANQGSEA. The CDR3 region is CSVSPGGYFL.

V is TRBV7-2 and J is TRBJ2-2, with D tentatively TRBD1 or TRBD2 (6 bases each). This CDR3 is built from 16 residues. The V gene lost 2 bases and the J gene lost 4 bases, with 14 bases spanning the gap. The germline V gene encodes CDR1 SGHTA and CDR2 FQGNSA. The CDR3 coding sequence is TGTGCCAGCAGCTTAAACAGGGCGGGGACCACCGGGGAGCTGTTTTTT. Protein product: CASSLNRAGTTGELFF.

This clonotype was seen just once. The chain has TRBV5-4 and TRBJ2-1; D is perhaps TRBD2 (5 bases). Trimming took 0 bases from V and 13 from J, leaving 14 bases between them. This CDR3 has 13 residues. Germline CDR1 is SGHNT and CDR2 is YYREEE (reference sequence). CDR3 amino acids: CASSLDEGSPQFF. The DNA for the CDR3 is TGTGCCAGCAGCTTGGATGAGGGCTCCCCTCAGTTCTTC.

Only a few counts were recorded for this clonotype. This sequence joins TRBV7-2 and TRBJ2-5; D uncertain. Germline CDR1 SGHTA, CDR2 FQGNSA. The CDR3 consists of 11 residues. V shed 3 bases and J shed 5 bases, with 4 bases lying between them. The chain's CDR3 is CASSFGETQYF. CDR3 sequence (DNA): TGTGCCAGCAGCTTCGGGGAGACCCAGTACTTC.

The chain combines TRBV6-2 or TRBV6-3 with TRBJ1-1; D is uncertain. The ends were cut back, 0 bases at V and 5 bases at J, with 16 bases in the middle. This CDR3 region has 16 residues. Germline V gene data show CDR1 as MNHEY and CDR2 as SVGEGT. The DNA for the CDR3 is TGTGCCAGCAGTTACTCGATATCCGGGGTGTGGACTGAAGCTTTCTTT. Translation: CASSYSISGVWTEAFF.

This clonotype was detected only once. The chain is built from TRBV29-1 and TRBJ1-2; D gene uncertain. The germline gives CDR1 SQVTM, CDR2 ANQGSEA. Trimming cost V 8 bases and J 4 bases, with 32 bases left between them. CDR3 length equals 18 residues. CDR3 coding DNA: TGCAGCATCACGACGATATTAGGCGACAAGAAGGCCACCTATGGCTACACCTTC. This codes for CSITTILGDKKATYGYTF.

The chain links TRBV7-2 to TRBJ2-7, with D possibly being TRBD1 (6 bases). V was clipped by 4 bases and J by 7 bases, with 14 bases between them. CDR1 SGHTA and CDR2 FQGNSA come from the germline V gene. CDR3 length: 13 residues. The CDR3 region has the DNA TGTGCCAGCAGCTCAACCCCCCAGGGGGAGCAGTACTTC. Translation: CASSSTPQGEQYF.

In this sample, this clonotype turned up a few times. The J gene is TRBJ1-5, the V gene TRBV3-1; D is uncertain. V was clipped by 3 bases and J by 5 bases, with 8 bases between them. Germline loops: CDR1 LGHDT, CDR2 YNNKEL (reference sequence). CDR3 length: 13 residues. CDR3 DNA sequence: TGTGCCAGCAGCCAGTCCGGAGATCAGCCCCAGCATTTT. It is translated as CASSQSGDQPQHF.

The chain is built from TRBV9 and TRBJ2-1; TRBD2 agrees at 8 bases. Trimming at V came to 0 bases and at J to 6 bases, leaving 11 bases not matched to a gene. Germline CDR1 SGDLS, CDR2 YYNGEE. The CDR3 runs to 17 residues. Written as DNA, the CDR3 is TGTGCCAGCAGCGTAGATCCAGCGGGAGCGCAGGTCAATGAGCAGTTCTTC. It specifies CASSVDPAGAQVNEQFF.

This clonotype showed up just a few times. The J gene is TRBJ2-7, the V gene TRBV5-6; 10 bases align to TRBD1. The germline gives CDR1 SGHDT, CDR2 YYEEEE. The V segment lost 4 bases and the J segment 3 bases; nucleotides outside the gene matches: 10. The CDR3 has 16 amino acids. The CDR3 here is CASSLDDRGLLYEQYF. The CDR3, as DNA: TGTGCCAGCAGCCTGGATGACAGGGGGCTCCTCTACGAGCAGTACTTC.

The chain employs TRBV3-1 and TRBJ2-7; the D is unclear. The germline CDR1 and CDR2 sequences are LGHDT and YNNKEL (reference sequence). The CDR3 totals 12 residues. Trimming pared 4 bases from V and 2 bases from J, leaving 6 bases between. CDR3 in amino acids: CASSRGTYEQYF. DNA for the CDR3: TGTGCCAGCAGCCGCGGTACCTACGAGCAGTACTTC.

The chain carries TRBV5-5 and TRBJ2-3; TRBD2 is a possible D gene (6 bases). V gave up 0 bases and J gave up 2 bases, with 13 bases separating them. The CDR3 loop spans 16 amino acids. The germline V gene has CDR1 SGHKS and CDR2 YYEKEE (reference sequence). CDR3 residues: CASSLVLSGLTDTQYF. The CDR3, as DNA: TGTGCCAGCAGCTTGGTCCTTAGCGGTCTCACAGATACGCAGTATTTT.

This clonotype has only a few counts. The chain links TRBV6-5 to TRBJ1-6; 9 nucleotides align to TRBD1. The length of the CDR3 is 14 residues. Germline CDR1 is MNHEY and CDR2 is SVGAGI. Trimming took 6 bases from V and 9 from J; bases not matched to a gene: 6. CDR3 loop: CASSLGQGTSPLHF. The DNA for the CDR3 is TGTGCCAGCAGCCTGGGACAGGGAACTTCACCCCTCCACTTT.